One sample yielded the 13 T cell receptor beta chains listed below, sequenced in a study of graft-versus-host responses after intestinal transplantation. Produced via immunoSEQ multiplex PCR; TCRdb's table is partial and in-frame only. The profile shows 60,000 to 65,000 clones, 90% of them singletons. These receptors are not linked to any known antigen. The sequences come from unstimulated CD8+ T cells sorted from spleen or lymph node cells, collected before transplant. The receptors here all came from a human donor who was the organ donor for an intestinal transplant.

The gene calls are TRBV6-4 and TRBJ2-6; D unclear. This CDR3 is 15 amino acids long. V was shortened by 5 bases and J by 2 bases, with 10 bases between the two germline ends. In germline, CDR1 is MRHNA, CDR2 SNTAGT. The DNA for the CDR3 is TGTGCCAGCAGTCAGACGGAGACTGGGGCCAACGTCCTGACTTTC. Residues: CASSQTETGANVLTF.

This clone appeared a single time. The CDR3 DNA follows: TGTGCCAGCTCACCACCTAAGGGGTCTGGCCCCTCCTACAATGAGCAGTTCTTC. Amino acid sequence: CASSPPKGSGPSYNEQFF. The chain combines TRBV18 with TRBJ2-1; a possible D gene is TRBD1 (5 bases). Germline assignment: CDR1 KGHSH and CDR2 LQKENI. Trimming cost V 0 bases and J 0 bases, with 15 bases left between them. The CDR3 runs 18 residues.

The genes are TRBV13 and TRBJ1-1, with 7 bases fitting TRBD1. V dropped 4 bases and J dropped 8; count of bases not matched to a gene: 4. This CDR3 region has 12 residues. Germline loops: CDR1 PRHDT, CDR2 FYEKMQ (reference sequence). As DNA, the CDR3 is TGTGCCAGCAGCTCCGGAGGGGGCGAAGCTTTCTTT. Translation: CASSSGGGEAFF.

The V and J genes are TRBV7-8 and TRBJ2-7; D is perhaps TRBD2 (5 bases). V shed 5 bases and J shed 7 bases, with 18 bases lying between them. Germline CDR1 reads SGHVS; CDR2 reads FQNEAQ. This CDR3 is 14 amino acids long. As DNA, the CDR3 is TGTGCCAGCAGCAGCAGAGGGTCACTGGTGGAGCAGTACTTC. This translates into CASSSRGSLVEQYF.

The V gene is TRBV28, the J gene TRBJ2-3; 10 bases are shared with TRBD2. V was clipped by 4 bases and J by 4 bases; unmatched bases: 5. From germline, CDR1 is MDHEN and CDR2 SYDVKM. This CDR3 region has 15 residues. The CDR3 DNA reads TGTGCCAGCAGTTGGGAGCGGGAGGGGGCAGATACGCAGTATTTT. It encodes CASSWEREGADTQYF.

CDR3 nucleotide sequence: TGTGCCAGTAGTATTGCAGGGGGACTAGCGGGGGCCTACGAGCAGTACTTC. Its translation: CASSIAGGLAGAYEQYF. The chain is built from TRBV19 and TRBJ2-7; TRBD2 aligns across 14 bases. Germline CDR1 LNHDA, CDR2 SQIVND (reference sequence). The CDR3 has 17 residues. After removal of 3 bases from V and 2 bases from J, the junction contained 6 bases not matched to a gene.

The J gene is TRBJ2-1, the V gene TRBV7-9; TRBD2 aligns across 14 bases. Germline CDR1 and CDR2: SEHNR and FQNEAQ (reference sequence). The CDR3 is 15 residues long. The V gene end was trimmed by 6 bases and the J gene end by 8 bases; junction bases not matched to a gene: 6. The CDR3 spells CASRRGLAGVDEQFF. CDR3 nucleotides: TGTGCCAGCAGAAGGGGACTAGCGGGAGTCGATGAGCAGTTCTTC.

This clone was seen only once. CDR3 in amino acids: CAWGSGGEERDTEAFF. The CDR3 DNA sequence: TGTGCCTGGGGATCAGGGGGCGAGGAACGGGACACTGAAGCTTTCTTT. The chain has TRBV30 and TRBJ1-1; TRBD1 agrees at 8 bases. The CDR3 is 16 residues long. Germline V gene data show CDR1 as GTSNPN and CDR2 as SVGIG (reference sequence). Trimming at V came to 5 bases and at J to 3 bases, leaving 14 bases not matched to a gene. Combining the CDR3 with reference TRBV30 and TRBJ1-1 gives the whole variable domain SQTIHQWPATLVQPVGSPLSLECTVEGTSNPNLYWYRQAAGRGLQLLFYSVGIGQISSEVPQNLSASRPQDRQFILSSKKLLLSDSGFYLCAWGSGGEERDTEAFFGQGTRLTVV.

V gene TRBV6-1 combines with J gene TRBJ2-3; D perhaps matches TRBD1 (6 bases). The ends were cut back, 7 bases at V and 5 bases at J, with 16 bases in the middle. CDR1 and CDR2 from the germline V gene are MNHNS and SASEGT. The CDR3 is made up of 14 amino acids. The CDR3 is CASTGQREIDTQYF. The CDR3 DNA is TGTGCCAGCACCGGACAGAGGGAGATAGATACGCAGTATTTT.

This sequence joins TRBV2 and TRBJ2-7; D is unclear. Germline-derived CDR1 and CDR2 are SNHLY and FYNNEI. The CDR3 has 18 residues. V lost 2 bases and J lost 2, with 22 bases in between. The CDR3 reads CASSEIISAFSPTYEQYF. The DNA of the CDR3 is TGTGCCAGCAGTGAAATTATCTCGGCGTTTAGCCCCACCTACGAGCAGTACTTC.

V gene TRBV6-5 combines with J gene TRBJ1-1; 8 nucleotides agree with TRBD1. V lost 6 bases to trimming and J lost 8 bases; unmatched junction nucleotides: 8. The CDR3 extends over 13 amino acids. Per the germline V gene, CDR1 is MNHEY and CDR2 is SVGAGI. The CDR3: CASRQTGGREAFF. The CDR3 DNA reads TGTGCCAGCAGACAAACAGGGGGTCGAGAAGCTTTCTTT.

The chain carries TRBV5-6 and TRBJ2-3, with TRBD2 identical over 9 bases. The CDR3 has 16 residues. In germline, CDR1 is SGHDT, CDR2 YYEEEE. Unmatched junction bases numbered 6, after V lost 1 base and J lost 3 bases. This CDR3 is CASSLSKREATDTQYF. The CDR3 DNA reads TGTGCCAGCAGCTTGTCCAAGCGGGAGGCAACAGATACGCAGTATTTT.

The V and J genes are TRBV28 and TRBJ2-1; TRBD2 agrees at 8 bases. The CDR3 contains 15 residues. The J segment lost 7 bases and the V segment lost 6 bases, leaving 11 bases of the junction unmatched. Germline lookup yields CDR1 MDHEN and CDR2 SYDVKM. This CDR3 reads CASRAPAGVENEQFF. CDR3 sequence (DNA): TGTGCCAGCAGAGCCCCAGCGGGAGTTGAAAATGAGCAGTTCTTC.